One and the same sample provided the 8 T cell receptor beta chains below, sequenced in a study of T cell changes during pregnancy in multiple sclerosis. Generated by immunoSEQ multiplex PCR, the TCRdb table keeps only in-frame clones and is missing some. The sample holds approximately 32,000 clones; 93% are singletons and the top ten take around 0.42%. Sequenced here: CD4+ T cells from peripheral blood mononuclear cells, sampled in the second trimester of pregnancy. The receptor source for this set is a female donor with multiple sclerosis, enrolled in a pregnancy study.

This chain uses TRBV19 with TRBJ1-3; 7 bases fit TRBD1. The length of the CDR3 is 13 residues. Trimming cost V 10 bases and J 5 bases; bases outside gene matches: 8. Germline V gene sequence: CDR1 LNHDA, CDR2 SQIVND (reference sequence). CDR3 nucleotides: TGTGCCACTACCAGACAGGGAAGAAACACCATATATTTT. Translating gives CATTRQGRNTIYF.

The chain couples TRBV12-5 to TRBJ2-5; TRBD2 aligns across 12 bases. The CDR3 covers 16 residues. Germline CDR1 reads LGHNT; CDR2 reads FRNRAP. With V trimmed by 6 bases and J by 2 bases, 7 bases remained unmatched. The CDR3 spells CASGSRLAGVQETQYF. CDR3 in DNA: TGTGCTAGTGGATCTCGACTAGCGGGGGTTCAAGAGACCCAGTACTTC. Supplemented by reference TRBV12-5 and TRBJ2-5, the full variable domain reads DARVTQTPRHKVTEMGQEVTMRCQPILGHNTVFWYRQTMMQGLELLAYFRNRAPLDDSGMPKDRFSAEMPDATLATLKIQPSEPRDSAVYFCASGSRLAGVQETQYFGPGTRLLVL.

V and J are TRBV29-1 and TRBJ2-5, with D possibly matching TRBD1 (6 bases). V dropped 6 bases and J dropped 5 bases, with 10 bases sitting between them. The CDR3 runs to 11 residues. The germline V gene has CDR1 SQVTM and CDR2 ANQGSEA. Here the CDR3 DNA reads TGCAGCGTGGATCAGGGGGAGACCCAGTACTTC. Translating gives CSVDQGETQYF.

The chain uses TRBV28 and TRBJ2-1; 7 nucleotides agree with TRBD2. J lost 10 bases, V lost 3 bases, and 18 bases had no gene match. CDR3 length: 17 amino acids. CDR1 and CDR2 from the germline V gene are MDHEN and SYDVKM. In nucleotides, the CDR3 is TGTGCCAGCAGTTTCGTCGGCGGGGGAGTTCGGGTTTTAGAGCAGTTCTTC. Translating it yields CASSFVGGGVRVLEQFF.

J is TRBJ2-1 and V is TRBV6-5; the match to TRBD2 covers 12 bases. The length of the CDR3 is 15 residues. V trimming: 5 bases; J trimming: 7 bases; junction bases outside the gene matches: 6. Germline loops: CDR1 MNHEY, CDR2 SVGAGI. CDR3 in amino acids: CASSRTGTSGNEQFF. The CDR3 DNA follows: TGTGCCAGCAGTCGAACCGGGACTAGCGGGAATGAGCAGTTCTTC.

This clone appeared once. V is TRBV2 and J is TRBJ1-2, with 10 positions matching TRBD1. The V gene end was trimmed by 6 bases and the J gene end by 6 bases; junction bases not matched to a gene: 7. This CDR3 has 14 residues. Germline CDR1 and CDR2: SNHLY and FYNNEI. In DNA, the CDR3 is TGTGCCAGCAGCGCAAGACAGGGGGCTCATGGCTACACCTTC. Protein sequence: CASSARQGAHGYTF.

The CDR3 DNA reads as TGTGCCAGCAGCCACGCTACTAGCGGGAGCGGGGGTGAGCAGTTCTTC. It yields the protein CASSHATSGSGGEQFF. The chain recombines TRBV4-2 with TRBJ2-1, with 11 bases fitting TRBD2. V lost 3 bases and J lost 9; bases outside the gene matches: 10. CDR1 and CDR2 from the germline V gene are LGHNA and YNFKEQ. The CDR3 sequence is 16 residues long.

The chain links TRBV9 to TRBJ2-1; no clear D. This CDR3 has 11 amino acids. Germline CDR1 and CDR2: SGDLS and YYNGEE. Deletions cut 4 bases from V and 6 bases from J, with 5 bases between. For the CDR3, the DNA is TGTGCCAGCAGCTCTCTCAATGAGCAGTTCTTC. It is translated as CASSSLNEQFF.